This TCR beta chain originates from a study of T cell clonotyping in hematopoietic cell transplantation (dated by TCRdb to 2020 to 2023). About the study as a whole: A total of about 140 blood samples were gathered in the study from under 40 consecutive transplant recipients along with their related donors. Recruitment of patients ran from September 2015 to early 2017, and follow-up continued until late 2020 or until death. Points the paper makes about the study in general: After transplant, TCR diversity in recipients dropped, and pathologically expanded clonotypes climbed progressively between day 30 and day 180. The sample size was limited, and CD4 and CD8 repertoire contributions could not be separated because cells were not sorted. Just a small fraction of recipient repertoires overlapped with donor repertoires, and more than 97% appeared de novo at the given depth. Broader posttransplant TCR repertoire diversity was predicted by donor and pretransplant recipient Inverse Simpson Index values.

V loses 1 base, J loses 1 base, and the germline ends lie 13 bases apart. Inclusive of the bounding cysteine and phenylalanine, the CDR3 is 15 residues long. Only CDR3 DNA is held: 45 bases, read in frame from base 1. Via the germline V gene (reference sequence), CDR1 is GTSNPN and CDR2 SVGIG. Related transplant donors provided blood samples for TCR beta sequencing. Nuclei Lysis Solution was used to extract genomic DNA from fresh or cryopreserved unfractionated peripheral blood mononuclear cells. The immunoSEQ assay, a bias-controlled multiplex PCR with V- and J-specific primers, was used to amplify TCR beta CDR3 regions from genomic DNA. A second PCR step added a proprietary barcode and Illumina adapter sequences to the CDR3 amplicons. An Illumina MiSeq instrument was used to sequence the CDR3 libraries. In the source study's methods: immunoSEQ Analyzer 3.0 was used for export and quality control, with R Bioconductor and Immunarch used for downstream analyses. Only productive rearrangements in the normalized downsampled data set were used to calculate repertoire metrics. In the normalized cohort, clonotypes with more than 5 templates were defined as pathologically expanded. The Inverse Simpson Index served as the measure of repertoire diversity. To capture all clonotypes, CMV-specificity analyses were performed on the non-normalized data set. In TCRdb, the immuneACCESS table is reduced to in-frame sequences with V and J assigned. These tables do not hold every clone; where another copy was compared, an unresolved V gene accounts for under half, and the others remain unexplained. From that table come the V and J calls and clone size; the DNA was used to work out D and trimming. The sample table shows 15,000 to 20,000 clones, and 71% are seen once. Together, the top ten hold approximately 10% of the sample.

About this clone itself: The clone's antigen remains unknown. The sample holds no much larger clone one base away, and base qualities are not on file.

The specimen sequenced was peripheral blood mononuclear cells. The clonotype was recovered from an older woman in good health. Some clones in this sample may be carry-over from other donors' samples. The chain employs TRBV30 and TRBJ1-1; the D gene is not confidently resolved. The sequenced DNA: TGTGCCTGGAGTGGGGGTCCGCCGAGGAACACTGAAGCTTTCTTT. This sequence encodes CAWSGGPPRNTEAFF.